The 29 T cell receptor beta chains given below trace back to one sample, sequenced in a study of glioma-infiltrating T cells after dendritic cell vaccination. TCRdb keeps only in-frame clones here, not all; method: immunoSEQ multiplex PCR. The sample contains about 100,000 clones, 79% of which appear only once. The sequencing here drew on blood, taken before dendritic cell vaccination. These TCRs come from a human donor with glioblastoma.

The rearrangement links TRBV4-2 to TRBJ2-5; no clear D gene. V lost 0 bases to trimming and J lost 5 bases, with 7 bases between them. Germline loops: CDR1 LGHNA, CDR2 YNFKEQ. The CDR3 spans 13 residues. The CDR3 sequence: CASSQERFETQYF. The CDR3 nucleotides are TGTGCCAGCAGCCAAGAGAGATTCGAGACCCAGTACTTC.

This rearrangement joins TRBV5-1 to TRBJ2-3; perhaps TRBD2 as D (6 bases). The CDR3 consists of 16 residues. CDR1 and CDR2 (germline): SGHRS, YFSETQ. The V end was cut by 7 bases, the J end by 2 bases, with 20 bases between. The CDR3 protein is CASHFATGLPTDTQYF. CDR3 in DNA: TGCGCCAGCCACTTTGCTACGGGACTCCCCACAGATACGCAGTATTTT. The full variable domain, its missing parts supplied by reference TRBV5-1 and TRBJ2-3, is KAGVTQTPRYLIKTRGQQVTLSCSPISGHRSVSWYQQTPGQGLQFLFEYFSETQRNKGNFPGRFSGRQFSNSRSEMNVSTLELGDSALYLCASHFATGLPTDTQYFGPGTRLTVL.

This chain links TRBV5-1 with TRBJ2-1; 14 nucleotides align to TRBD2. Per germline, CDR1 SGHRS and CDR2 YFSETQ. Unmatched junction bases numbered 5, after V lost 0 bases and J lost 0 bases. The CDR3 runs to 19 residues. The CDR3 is CASSLGTSGGPSSYNEQFF. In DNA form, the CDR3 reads TGCGCCAGCAGCTTGGGGACTAGCGGGGGGCCAAGCTCCTACAATGAGCAGTTCTTC. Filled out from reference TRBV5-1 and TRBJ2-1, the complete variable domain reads KAGVTQTPRYLIKTRGQQVTLSCSPISGHRSVSWYQQTPGQGLQFLFEYFSETQRNKGNFPGRFSGRQFSNSRSEMNVSTLELGDSALYLCASSLGTSGGPSSYNEQFFGPGTRLTVL.

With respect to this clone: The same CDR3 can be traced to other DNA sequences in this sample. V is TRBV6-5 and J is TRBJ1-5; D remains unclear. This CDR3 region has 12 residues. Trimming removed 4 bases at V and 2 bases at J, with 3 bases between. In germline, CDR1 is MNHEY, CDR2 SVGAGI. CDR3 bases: TGTGCCAGCAGTTCAGGCAATCAGCCCCAGCATTTT. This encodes CASSSGNQPQHF.

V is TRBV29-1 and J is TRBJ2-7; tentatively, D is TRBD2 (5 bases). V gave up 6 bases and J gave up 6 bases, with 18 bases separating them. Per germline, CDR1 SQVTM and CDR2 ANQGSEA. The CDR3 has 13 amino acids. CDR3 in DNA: TGCAGCGTCTCCCCTGGTTTGAGGGCCGAGCAGTACTTC. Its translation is CSVSPGLRAEQYF.

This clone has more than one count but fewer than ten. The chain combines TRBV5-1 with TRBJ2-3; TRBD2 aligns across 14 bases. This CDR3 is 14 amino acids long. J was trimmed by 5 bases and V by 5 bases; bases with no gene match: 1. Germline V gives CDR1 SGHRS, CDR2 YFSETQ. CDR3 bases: TGCGCCAGCAGGGGACTAGCGGGAGTAGATACGCAGTATTTT. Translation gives CASRGLAGVDTQYF. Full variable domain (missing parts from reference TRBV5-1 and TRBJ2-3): KAGVTQTPRYLIKTRGQQVTLSCSPISGHRSVSWYQQTPGQGLQFLFEYFSETQRNKGNFPGRFSGRQFSNSRSEMNVSTLELGDSALYLCASRGLAGVDTQYFGPGTRLTVL.

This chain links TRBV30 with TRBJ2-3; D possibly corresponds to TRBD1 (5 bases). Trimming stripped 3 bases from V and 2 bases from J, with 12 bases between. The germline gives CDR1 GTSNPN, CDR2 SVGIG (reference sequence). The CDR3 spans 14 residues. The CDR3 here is CAWSAGQYTDTQYF. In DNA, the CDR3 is TGTGCCTGGAGCGCAGGGCAGTACACAGATACGCAGTATTTT. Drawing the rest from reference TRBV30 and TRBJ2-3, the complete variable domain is SQTIHQWPATLVQPVGSPLSLECTVEGTSNPNLYWYRQAAGRGLQLLFYSVGIGQISSEVPQNLSASRPQDRQFILSSKKLLLSDSGFYLCAWSAGQYTDTQYFGPGTRLTVL.

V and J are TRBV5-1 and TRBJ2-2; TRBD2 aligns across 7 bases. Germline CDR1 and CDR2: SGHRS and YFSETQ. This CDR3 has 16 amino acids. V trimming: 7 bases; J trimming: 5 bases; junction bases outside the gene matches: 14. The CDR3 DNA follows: TGCGCCAGCTTGGGAGGGGCAGAGTTGAGGACCGGGGAGCTGTTTTTT. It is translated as CASLGGAELRTGELFF.

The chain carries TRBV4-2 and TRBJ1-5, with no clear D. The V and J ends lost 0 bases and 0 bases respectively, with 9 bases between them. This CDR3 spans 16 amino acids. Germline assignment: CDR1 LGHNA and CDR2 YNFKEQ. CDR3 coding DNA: TGTGCCAGCAGCCAAGAAGGAGGAGCTAGCAATCAGCCCCAGCATTTT. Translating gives CASSQEGGASNQPQHF.

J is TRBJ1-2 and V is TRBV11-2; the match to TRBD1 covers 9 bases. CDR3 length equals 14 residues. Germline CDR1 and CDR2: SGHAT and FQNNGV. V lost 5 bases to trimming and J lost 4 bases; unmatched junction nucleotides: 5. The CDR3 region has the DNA TGTGCCAGCAGCCCGGGACAGGGCTTCTATGGCTACACCTTC. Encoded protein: CASSPGQGFYGYTF. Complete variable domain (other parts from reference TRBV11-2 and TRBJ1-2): EAGVAQSPRYKIIEKRQSVAFWCNPISGHATLYWYQQILGQGPKLLIQFQNNGVVDDSQLPKDRFSAERLKGVDSTLKIQPAKLEDSAVYLCASSPGQGFYGYTFGSGTRLTVV.

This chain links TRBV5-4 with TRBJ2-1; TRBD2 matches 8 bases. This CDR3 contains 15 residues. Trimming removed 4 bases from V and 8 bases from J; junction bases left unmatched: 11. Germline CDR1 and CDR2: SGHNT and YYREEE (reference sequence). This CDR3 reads CASSVGTREFDEQFF. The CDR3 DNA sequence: TGTGCCAGCAGCGTGGGGACTAGGGAATTCGATGAGCAGTTCTTC.

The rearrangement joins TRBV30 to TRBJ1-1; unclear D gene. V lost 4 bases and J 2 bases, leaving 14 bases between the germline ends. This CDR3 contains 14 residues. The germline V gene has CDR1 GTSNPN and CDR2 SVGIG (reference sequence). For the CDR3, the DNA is TGTGCCTGGAAACCCCCAGGTCCCAACACTGAAGCTTTCTTT. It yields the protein CAWKPPGPNTEAFF.

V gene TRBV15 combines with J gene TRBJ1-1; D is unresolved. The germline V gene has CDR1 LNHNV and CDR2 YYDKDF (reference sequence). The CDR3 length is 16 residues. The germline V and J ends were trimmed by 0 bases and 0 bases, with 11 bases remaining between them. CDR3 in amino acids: CATSRDGAGVNTEAFF. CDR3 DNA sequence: TGTGCCACCAGCAGAGATGGCGCGGGAGTGAACACTGAAGCTTTCTTT.

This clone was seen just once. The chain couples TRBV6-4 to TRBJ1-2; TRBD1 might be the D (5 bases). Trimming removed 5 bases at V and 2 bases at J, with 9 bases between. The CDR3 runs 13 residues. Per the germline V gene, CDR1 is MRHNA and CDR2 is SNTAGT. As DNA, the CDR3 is TGTGCCAGCAGTCCTACAGGAAACTATGGCTACACCTTC. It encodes CASSPTGNYGYTF.

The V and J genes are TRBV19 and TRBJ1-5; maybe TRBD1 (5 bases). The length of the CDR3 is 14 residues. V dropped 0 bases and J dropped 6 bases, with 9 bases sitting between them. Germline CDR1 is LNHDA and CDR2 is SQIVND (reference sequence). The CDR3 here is CASSIDRGGQPQHF. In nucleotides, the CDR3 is TGTGCCAGTAGTATAGATCGGGGGGGTCAGCCCCAGCATTTT.

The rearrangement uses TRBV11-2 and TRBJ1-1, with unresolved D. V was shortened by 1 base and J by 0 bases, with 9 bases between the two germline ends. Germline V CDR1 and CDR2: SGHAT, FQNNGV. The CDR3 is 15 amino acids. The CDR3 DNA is TGTGCCAGCAGCTTAGGCAGAGGAATGAACACTGAAGCTTTCTTT. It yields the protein CASSLGRGMNTEAFF.

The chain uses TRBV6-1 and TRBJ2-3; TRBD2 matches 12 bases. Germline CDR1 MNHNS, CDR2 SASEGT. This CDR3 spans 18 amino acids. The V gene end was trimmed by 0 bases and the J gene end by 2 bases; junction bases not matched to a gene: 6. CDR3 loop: CASSEAVTSGGLTDTQYF. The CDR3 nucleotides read TGTGCCAGCAGTGAAGCAGTGACTAGCGGGGGACTCACAGATACGCAGTATTTT.

Written as DNA, the CDR3 is TGTGCCACCTCAGACACCATGAACACTGAAGCTTTCTTT. It codes for CATSDTMNTEAFF. This chain uses TRBV6-1 with TRBJ1-1, with unresolved D. Per the germline V gene, CDR1 is MNHNS and CDR2 is SASEGT. There are 13 residues in the CDR3. V was trimmed by 10 bases and J by 0 bases, leaving 12 bases between them.

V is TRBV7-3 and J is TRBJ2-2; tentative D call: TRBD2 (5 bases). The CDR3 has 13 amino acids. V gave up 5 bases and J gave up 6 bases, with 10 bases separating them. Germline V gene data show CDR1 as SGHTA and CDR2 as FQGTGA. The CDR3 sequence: CASSPDYAGELFF. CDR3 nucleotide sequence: TGTGCCAGCAGCCCCGACTACGCCGGGGAGCTGTTTTTT.

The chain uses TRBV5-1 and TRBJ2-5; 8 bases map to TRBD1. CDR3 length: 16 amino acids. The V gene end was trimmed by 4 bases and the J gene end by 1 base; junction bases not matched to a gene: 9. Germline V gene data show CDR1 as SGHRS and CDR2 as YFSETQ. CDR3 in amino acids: CASSPGQDILQETQYF. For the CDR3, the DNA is TGCGCCAGCAGCCCGGGACAGGATATTCTCCAAGAGACCCAGTACTTC.

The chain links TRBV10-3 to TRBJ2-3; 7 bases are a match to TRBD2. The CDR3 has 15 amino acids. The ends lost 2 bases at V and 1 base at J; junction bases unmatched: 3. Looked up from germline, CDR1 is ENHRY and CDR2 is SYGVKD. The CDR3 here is CAISEPTSGTDTQYF. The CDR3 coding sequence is TGTGCCATCAGTGAGCCTACTAGCGGCACAGATACGCAGTATTTT.

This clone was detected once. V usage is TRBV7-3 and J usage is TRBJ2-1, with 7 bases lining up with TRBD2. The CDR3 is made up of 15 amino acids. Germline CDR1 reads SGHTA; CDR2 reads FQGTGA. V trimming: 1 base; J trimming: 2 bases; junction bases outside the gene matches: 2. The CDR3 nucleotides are TGTGCCAGCAGCTTAAGCGGGAGCCCCTACAATGAGCAGTTCTTC. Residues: CASSLSGSPYNEQFF.

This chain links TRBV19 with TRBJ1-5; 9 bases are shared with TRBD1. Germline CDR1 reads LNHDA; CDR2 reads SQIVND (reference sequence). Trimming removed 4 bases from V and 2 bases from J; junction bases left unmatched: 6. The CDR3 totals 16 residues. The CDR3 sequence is CASSNSRTGGNQPQHF. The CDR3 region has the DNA TGTGCCAGTAGTAACTCTCGGACAGGGGGCAATCAGCCCCAGCATTTT.

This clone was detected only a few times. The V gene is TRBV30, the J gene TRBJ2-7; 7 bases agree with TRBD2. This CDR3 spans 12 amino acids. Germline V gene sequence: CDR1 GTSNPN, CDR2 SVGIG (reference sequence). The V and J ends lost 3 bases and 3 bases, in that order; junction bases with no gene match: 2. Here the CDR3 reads CAWRPSGYEQYF. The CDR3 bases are TGTGCCTGGAGGCCTAGCGGCTACGAGCAGTACTTC.

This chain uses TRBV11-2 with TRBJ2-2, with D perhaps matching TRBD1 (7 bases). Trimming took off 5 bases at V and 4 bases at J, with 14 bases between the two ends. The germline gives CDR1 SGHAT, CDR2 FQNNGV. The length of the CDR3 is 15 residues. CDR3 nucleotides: TGTGCCAGCAGCCCGACAGGGAGGAGCACCGGGGAGCTGTTTTTT. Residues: CASSPTGRSTGELFF.

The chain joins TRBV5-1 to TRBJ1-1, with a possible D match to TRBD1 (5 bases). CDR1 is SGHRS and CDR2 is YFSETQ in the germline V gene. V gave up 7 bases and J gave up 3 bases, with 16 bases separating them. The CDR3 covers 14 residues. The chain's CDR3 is CASSGGTGYTEAFF. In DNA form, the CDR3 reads TGCGCCAGCTCTGGGGGGACGGGATACACTGAAGCTTTCTTT.

CDR3 sequence (DNA): TGCAGCGCCCCCCGGGGGGTCTCCTACAATGAGCAGTTCTTC. This sequence encodes CSAPRGVSYNEQFF. The chain uses TRBV29-1 and TRBJ2-1; 7 positions match TRBD2. From germline, CDR1 is SQVTM and CDR2 ANQGSEA. V lost 7 bases and J lost 0; bases outside the gene matches: 6. The CDR3 runs to 14 residues.

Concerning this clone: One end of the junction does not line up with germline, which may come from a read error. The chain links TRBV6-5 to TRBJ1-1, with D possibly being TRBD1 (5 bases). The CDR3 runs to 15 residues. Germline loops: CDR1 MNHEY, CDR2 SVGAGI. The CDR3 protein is CAGRLDGRGGTEAFF. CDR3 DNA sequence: TGTGCCGGCAGGCTAGACGGGAGGGGTGGCACTGAAGCTTTCTTT.

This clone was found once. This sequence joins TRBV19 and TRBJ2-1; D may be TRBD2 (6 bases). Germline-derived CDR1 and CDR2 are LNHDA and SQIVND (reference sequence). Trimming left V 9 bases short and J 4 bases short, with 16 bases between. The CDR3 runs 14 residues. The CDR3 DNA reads TGTGCCAGCGTTAGCGGAACCACGTACAATGAGCAGTTCTTC. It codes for CASVSGTTYNEQFF.